This T cell receptor (beta chain) was sequenced for a study of human T cells and chemical hapten exposure. The wider study: Patch tests of 0.01% DPC on the upper back were read at 6 days. Per-sample TCR yields varied mainly from small pooled library volume differences. Findings of the study overall: Correlating positively with patch test score were the PT1 expanded TCR counts.

CDR3 length: 16 residues. Germline V lookup: CDR1 MNHEY, CDR2 SVGAGI. Trimming pared 2 bases from V and 0 bases from J, leaving 13 bases between. Time point: pre-sensitization, week 0. The treatment denotes: therapeutic diphenylcyclopropenone sensitization with weekly scalp DPC. TCRdb reprocessed the RACE reads via MiXCR and lists one record per CDR3 protein. The table records approximately 90,000 distinct CDR3 sequences, 8.5% of them present only once. Details on this clonotype: Its antigen is still unknown.

The sample consisted of whole blood, taken in connection with sensitization to the hapten diphenylcyclopropenone (DPC). The origin of this receptor is a man aged 35-49 years with alopecia areata. Some clones in this sample may be carry-over from other donors' samples. The J gene is TRBJ1-1, the V gene TRBV6-5; no clear D gene. The CDR3, as DNA: TGTGCCAGCAGTTACACCGGCCCAATGGTGAACACTGAAGCTTTCTTT. It translates to CASSYTGPMVNTEAFF.